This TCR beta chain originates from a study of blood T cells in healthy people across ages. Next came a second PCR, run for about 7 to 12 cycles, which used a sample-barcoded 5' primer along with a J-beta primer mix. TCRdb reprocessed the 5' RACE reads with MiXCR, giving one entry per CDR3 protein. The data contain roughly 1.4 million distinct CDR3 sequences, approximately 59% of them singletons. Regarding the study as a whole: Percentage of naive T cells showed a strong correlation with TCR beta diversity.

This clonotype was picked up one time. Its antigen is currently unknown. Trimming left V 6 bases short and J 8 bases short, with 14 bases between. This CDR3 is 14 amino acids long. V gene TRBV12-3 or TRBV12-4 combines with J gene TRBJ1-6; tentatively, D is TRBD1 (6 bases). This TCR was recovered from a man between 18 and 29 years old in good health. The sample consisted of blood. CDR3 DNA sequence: TGTGCCAGCAGCCAGGGGCCAGCGGATTCACCCCTCCACTTT. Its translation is CASSQGPADSPLHF.